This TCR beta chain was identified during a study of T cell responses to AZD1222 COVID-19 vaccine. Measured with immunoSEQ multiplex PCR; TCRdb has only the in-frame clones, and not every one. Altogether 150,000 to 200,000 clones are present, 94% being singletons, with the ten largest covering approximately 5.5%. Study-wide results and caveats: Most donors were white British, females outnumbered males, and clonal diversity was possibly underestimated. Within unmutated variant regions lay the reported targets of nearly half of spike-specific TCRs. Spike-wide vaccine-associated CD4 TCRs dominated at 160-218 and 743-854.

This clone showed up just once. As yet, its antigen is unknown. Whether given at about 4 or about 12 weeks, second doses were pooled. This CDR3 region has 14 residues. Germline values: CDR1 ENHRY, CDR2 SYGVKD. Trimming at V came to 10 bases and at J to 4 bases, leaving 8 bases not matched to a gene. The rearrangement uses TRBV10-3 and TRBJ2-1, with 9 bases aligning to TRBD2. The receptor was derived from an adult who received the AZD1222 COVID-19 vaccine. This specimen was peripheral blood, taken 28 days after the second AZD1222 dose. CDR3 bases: TGTGCCACATTAGCGGGGGACTTTTACAATGAGCAGTTCTTC. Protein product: CATLAGDFYNEQFF.